These 10 T cell receptor beta chains were all obtained from the same sample, sequenced in a study of T cells after yellow fever vaccination. TCRdb re-called the 5' RACE reads with MiXCR, one entry per CDR3 protein. The data hold just under 600,000 distinct CDR3 sequences, with 13% observed a single time. The input for sequencing was PBMCs, taken on the day of the yellow fever booster vaccination. These receptors all stem from a man younger than 45 who received the YFV17D yellow fever vaccine.

Many counts were recorded for this clonotype. The chain uses TRBV5-1 and TRBJ2-5; weak D call: TRBD1 (6 bases). Germline V CDR1 and CDR2: SGHRS, YFSETQ. The CDR3 covers 14 residues. The V end lost 4 bases, the J end lost 2 bases, and 12 bases lay between the germline ends. CDR3 amino acids: CASSLRTDQETQYF. Written as DNA, the CDR3 is TGCGCCAGCAGCCTCCGGACAGATCAAGAGACCCAGTACTTC.

The chain combines TRBV6-1 with TRBJ2-2; D is ambiguous. The germline V gene encodes CDR1 MNHNS and CDR2 SASEGT. V dropped 5 bases and J dropped 5 bases, with 15 bases sitting between them. This CDR3 has 15 residues. For the CDR3, the DNA is TGTGCCAGCAGTCCCGAGAGTCTCACTACCGGGGAGCTGTTTTTT. As protein: CASSPESLTTGELFF.

The V and J genes are TRBV7-2 and TRBJ1-1; D is undetermined. This CDR3 region has 13 residues. CDR1 and CDR2 from the germline V gene are SGHTA and FQGNSA. V was trimmed by 5 bases and J by 3 bases, leaving 10 bases between them. The CDR3: CASSVYRYTEAFF. The DNA for the CDR3 is TGTGCCAGCAGCGTCTACAGATACACTGAAGCTTTCTTT.

This clonotype has only a few counts. The chain carries TRBV21-1 and TRBJ2-1; the D call TRBD2 from the table was never checked on the DNA. TRBV21-1 is marked as a pseudogene. The CDR3 totals 15 residues. The DNA for the CDR3 is TGTGCCAGCACCTCGGGACTAGCGGGAATCAATGAGCAGTTCTTC. Protein product: CASTSGLAGINEQFF.

This clonotype was observed a few times. This chain joins TRBV7-2 and TRBJ2-1; 7 positions match TRBD1. J was trimmed by 0 bases and V by 5 bases; bases with no gene match: 10. This CDR3 region has 17 residues. Germline V CDR1 and CDR2: SGHTA, FQGNSA. CDR3: CASSQEFQGDSYNEQFF. The CDR3 region has the DNA TGTGCCAGCAGCCAGGAGTTTCAGGGGGACTCCTACAATGAGCAGTTCTTC. Variable domain in full (rest from reference TRBV7-2 and TRBJ2-1): GAGVSQSPSNKVTEKGKDVELRCDPISGHTALYWYRQSLGQGLEFLIYFQGNSAPDKSGLPSDRFSAERTGGSVSTLTIQRTQQEDSAVYLCASSQEFQGDSYNEQFFGPGTRLTVL.

The chain carries TRBV12-3 or TRBV12-4 and TRBJ2-5, with 8 bases that match TRBD2. J lost 0 bases, V lost 8 bases, and 11 bases had no gene match. The length of the CDR3 is 16 residues. The CDR3 DNA sequence: TGTGCCAGCCGCCCCGGGAGGGAGTCGTACCAAGAGACCCAGTACTTC. As protein: CASRPGRESYQETQYF.

The sample holds a few counts of this clonotype. The chain uses TRBV20-1 and TRBJ2-4; TRBD1 matches 7 bases. Trimming took 0 bases from V and 7 from J; bases not matched to a gene: 9. This CDR3 has 15 amino acids. Germline lookup yields CDR1 DFQATT and CDR2 SNEGSKA (reference sequence). The CDR3 spells CSARESEGGKNIQYF. The CDR3 nucleotides read TGCAGTGCTAGAGAAAGTGAAGGGGGCAAGAACATTCAGTACTTC.

This rearrangement joins TRBV7-2 to TRBJ2-3; D is possibly TRBD1 (6 bases). Germline V CDR1 and CDR2: SGHTA, FQGNSA. V lost 4 bases to trimming and J lost 10 bases, with 21 bases between them. This CDR3 is 15 amino acids long. This CDR3 is CASSSIGQGQSSQYF. CDR3 nucleotides: TGTGCCAGCAGCTCAATTGGGCAGGGGCAGTCGTCGCAGTATTTT.

This clonotype was seen more than once but under ten times. In nucleotides, the CDR3 is TGTGCCAGCAACCCCGGTGGGGGCCCCTACGAGCAGTACTTC. Its translation: CASNPGGGPYEQYF. The chain is built from TRBV9 and TRBJ2-7; maybe TRBD1 (6 bases). Germline V lookup: CDR1 SGDLS, CDR2 YYNGEE. Trimming took off 6 bases at V and 2 bases at J, with 15 bases between the two ends. This CDR3 comprises 14 residues. Combining the CDR3 with reference TRBV9 and TRBJ2-7 gives the whole variable domain DSGVTQTPKHLITATGQRVTLRCSPRSGDLSVYWYQQSLDQGLQFLIQYYNGEERAKGNILERFSAQQFPDLHSELNLSSLELGDSALYFCASNPGGGPYEQYFGPGTRLTVT.

This chain links TRBV20-1 with TRBJ2-1, with D perhaps TRBD2 (5 bases). Germline V gene sequence: CDR1 DFQATT, CDR2 SNEGSKA (reference sequence). This CDR3 region has 14 residues. The V end lost 1 base, the J end lost 6 bases, and 13 bases lay between the germline ends. The CDR3 is CSARVLELGNEQFF. The DNA for the CDR3 is TGCAGTGCTAGAGTACTAGAACTCGGCAATGAGCAGTTCTTC.